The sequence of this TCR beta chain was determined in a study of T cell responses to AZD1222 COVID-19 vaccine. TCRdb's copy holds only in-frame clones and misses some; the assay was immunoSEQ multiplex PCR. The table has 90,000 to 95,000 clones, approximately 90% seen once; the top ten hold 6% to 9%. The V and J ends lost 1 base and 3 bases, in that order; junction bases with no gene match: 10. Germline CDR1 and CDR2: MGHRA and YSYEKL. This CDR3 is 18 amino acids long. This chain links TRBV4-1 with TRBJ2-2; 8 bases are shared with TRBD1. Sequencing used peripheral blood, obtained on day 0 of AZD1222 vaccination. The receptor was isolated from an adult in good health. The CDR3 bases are TGCGCCAGCAGCCAAGTTCGAGGACAGGGTTCATACACCGGGGAGCTGTTTTTT. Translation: CASSQVRGQGSYTGELFF.